Presented here are 32 T cell receptor beta chains from one specimen sequenced in a study of T cells after yellow fever vaccination. One entry per CDR3 protein results from TCRdb running MiXCR on the 5' RACE reads. The table includes 300,000 to 350,000 distinct CDR3 sequences, about 4% detected once. Here the sequenced sample was PBMCs, taken 5 days after the yellow fever booster vaccination. The receptor source for this set is a man younger than 30 who received the YFV17D yellow fever vaccine.

This clonotype was counted at least ten times. The chain links TRBV7-6 to TRBJ1-3; the D is unclear. The CDR3 length is 15 residues. Germline V lookup: CDR1 SGHVS, CDR2 FNYEAQ. V was shortened by 3 bases and J by 0 bases, with 9 bases between the two germline ends. The CDR3 spells CASSFGRHSGNTIYF. The DNA of the CDR3 is TGTGCCAGCAGCTTTGGACGACACTCTGGAAACACCATATATTTT. Full variable domain (rest looked up from reference TRBV7-6 and TRBJ1-3): GAGVSQSPRYKVTKRGQDVALRCDPISGHVSLYWYRQALGQGPEFLTYFNYEAQQDKSGLPNDRFSAERPEGSISTLTIQRTEQRDSAMYRCASSFGRHSGNTIYFGEGSWLTVV.

This clonotype has at least ten counts. The chain uses TRBV6-2 or TRBV6-3 and TRBJ2-1; possible D gene TRBD2, 7 bases. Trimming took off 6 bases at V and 5 bases at J, with 20 bases between the two ends. The CDR3 is 16 residues long. Germline V gene lookup returns CDR1 MNHEY and CDR2 SVGEGT. The CDR3 sequence is CASRYLAEGGHNEQFF. The CDR3 region has the DNA TGTGCCAGCAGATACCTAGCGGAGGGGGGGCACAATGAGCAGTTCTTC.

This clonotype was seen at least ten times. The CDR3 DNA is TGTGCCAGCAGCTGGGGCACTAGCGGGGGACAAGAGACCCAGTACTTC. This gives the protein CASSWGTSGGQETQYF. The chain recombines TRBV7-2 with TRBJ2-5, with 11 bases that match TRBD2. This CDR3 has 16 residues. Germline CDR1 is SGHTA and CDR2 is FQGNSA. Trimming removed 4 bases from V and 2 bases from J; junction bases left unmatched: 6.

In regard to this clonotype: Germline is not matched at one junction end, which may reflect a read error. V is TRBV7-7 and J is TRBJ2-5; D is ambiguous. Looked up from germline, CDR1 is SSHAT and CDR2 is FNYEAQ (reference sequence). CDR3 size: 15 residues. The CDR3 reads CASSFSPTPRETQYF. The CDR3, as DNA: TGTGCTAGCAGCTTTTCTCCTACCCCTAGGGAGACCCAGTACTTC.

This clonotype was counted only a few times. The CDR3 loop reads CASSPSRSLGEQFF. CDR3 nucleotide sequence: TGTGCCAGCTCACCATCCCGCTCTTTGGGTGAGCAGTTCTTC. V and J are TRBV18 and TRBJ2-1; D unclear. This CDR3 spans 14 amino acids. Deletions cut 2 bases from V and 9 bases from J, with 14 bases between. Germline CDR1 is KGHSH and CDR2 is LQKENI.

This clonotype has only a few counts. The junction and the germline gene differ at one end; a read error may be behind it. The gene calls are TRBV7-7 and TRBJ2-1; D assignment may be TRBD1 or TRBD2 (6 bases each). The CDR3 runs 14 residues. Germline CDR1 and CDR2: SSHAT and FNYEAQ (reference sequence). The CDR3 bases are TGTGCTAGCAGCTTAGGGGGGTGGATGAATGAGCAGTTCTTC. This gives the protein CASSLGGWMNEQFF.

The chain links TRBV4-3 to TRBJ2-5; D tentatively reads TRBD1 or TRBD2 (6 bases each). In germline, CDR1 is LGHNA, CDR2 YSLEER. CDR3 length: 15 residues. V lost 1 base and J 2 bases, leaving 11 bases between the germline ends. CDR3: CASSQARGLQETQYF. DNA for the CDR3: TGCGCCAGCAGCCAAGCACGGGGGCTACAAGAGACCCAGTACTTC.

The sample holds a few counts of this clonotype. Here the CDR3 reads CASSVTSGGGSYNEQFF. The CDR3 coding sequence is TGTGCCAGCAGCGTGACTAGCGGGGGGGGTTCCTACAATGAGCAGTTCTTC. J is TRBJ2-1 and V is TRBV5-5, with 14 bases fitting TRBD2. Losses at the gene ends were 4 bases for V and 1 base for J; bases not matched to a gene: 4. This CDR3 has 17 amino acids. Germline-derived CDR1 and CDR2 are SGHKS and YYEKEE (reference sequence).

The table lists this clonotype with many counts. The chain links TRBV7-9 to TRBJ2-5; the match to TRBD2 covers 10 bases. This CDR3 region has 16 residues. Germline CDR1 and CDR2: SEHNR and FQNEAQ (reference sequence). The V and J ends lost 2 bases and 4 bases, in that order; junction bases with no gene match: 7. Written as DNA, the CDR3 is TGTGCCAGCAGCTTACGTGCTAGCGGGGGCCGAGAGACCCAGTACTTC. Its protein product is CASSLRASGGRETQYF.

V and J are TRBV6-6 and TRBJ1-2, with 9 nucleotides matching TRBD1. The CDR3 length is 15 residues. Losses at the gene ends were 5 bases for V and 4 bases for J; bases not matched to a gene: 8. Germline lookup yields CDR1 MNHNY and CDR2 SVGAGI (reference sequence). DNA for the CDR3: TGTGCCAGCAGTCCGAGGACAGGGGCAGCCTATGGCTACACCTTC. Protein sequence: CASSPRTGAAYGYTF.

In this sample, this clonotype turned up many times. The chain is built from TRBV19 and TRBJ1-1, with 8 nucleotides matching TRBD1. This CDR3 has 14 amino acids. Germline lookup yields CDR1 LNHDA and CDR2 SQIVND (reference sequence). V lost 5 bases, J lost 5 bases, and 7 bases stayed unmatched. The CDR3 nucleotides read TGTGCCAGTAGTCGACAGGGGTTGCTTACTGAAGCTTTCTTT. Encoded protein: CASSRQGLLTEAFF.

This clonotype was counted between two and nine times. This chain joins TRBV7-9 and TRBJ2-5; 10 bases fit TRBD2. The CDR3 has 14 amino acids. V gave up 6 bases and J gave up 2 bases; unmatched junction bases: 3. Looked up from germline, CDR1 is SEHNR and CDR2 is FQNEAQ (reference sequence). The CDR3, as DNA: TGTGCCAGCAGACTACTAGCGGGGCAAGAGACCCAGTACTTC. Protein product: CASRLLAGQETQYF.

The chain is built from TRBV7-2 and TRBJ1-4, with D unclear. The germline V and J ends were trimmed by 5 bases and 4 bases, with 11 bases remaining between them. CDR1 is SGHTA and CDR2 is FQGNSA in the germline V gene. The CDR3 has 14 residues. CDR3 nucleotides: TGTGCCAGCAGCCCTGGACTCCGTAATGAAAAACTGTTTTTT. This codes for CASSPGLRNEKLFF.

The table lists this clonotype with a few counts. The chain combines TRBV20-1 with TRBJ2-1, with 7 bases matching TRBD1. With V trimmed by 0 bases and J by 8 bases, 16 bases remained unmatched. The CDR3 contains 17 residues. The germline V gene has CDR1 DFQATT and CDR2 SNEGSKA (reference sequence). In DNA, the CDR3 is TGCAGTGCTAGAGATATAATTATCAGGGGGTCTGGCGATGAGCAGTTCTTC. Amino acids: CSARDIIIRGSGDEQFF.

V usage is TRBV20-1 and J usage is TRBJ1-5; D ambiguous. This CDR3 contains 12 residues. Germline CDR1 reads DFQATT; CDR2 reads SNEGSKA (reference sequence). V dropped 3 bases and J dropped 5 bases, with 8 bases sitting between them. The CDR3 nucleotides are TGCAGTGCTAGTAAGGGAGATCAGCCCCAGCATTTT. It yields the protein CSASKGDQPQHF.

The table lists this clonotype with a few counts. The J gene is TRBJ1-2, the V gene TRBV7-6, with 7 bases that match TRBD1. Germline CDR1 is SGHVS and CDR2 is FNYEAQ. V was pared by 4 bases and J by 6 bases, with 14 bases of the junction left unmatched. This CDR3 comprises 16 residues. The CDR3 bases are TGTGCCAGCAGCTCAACTTTGACAGGGCTCGACGATGGCTACACCTTC. This translates into CASSSTLTGLDDGYTF.

This clonotype was counted only a few times. The chain employs TRBV5-1 and TRBJ2-3; maybe TRBD2 (6 bases). This CDR3 is built from 16 residues. V gave up 3 bases and J gave up 2 bases, with 16 bases separating them. Germline CDR1 is SGHRS and CDR2 is YFSETQ. The CDR3 coding sequence is TGCGCCAGCAGCTCCCTCGGGGCGGGGCCCACAGATACGCAGTATTTT. It translates to CASSSLGAGPTDTQYF.

J is TRBJ2-2 and V is TRBV3-1; 7 bases map to TRBD2. The CDR3 totals 16 residues. CDR1 and CDR2 (germline): LGHDT, YNNKEL (reference sequence). V gave up 5 bases and J gave up 5 bases; unmatched junction bases: 11. The CDR3 loop is CASSLSASAGTGELFF. In nucleotides, the CDR3 is TGTGCCAGCAGCTTAAGTGCTTCAGCGGGGACCGGGGAGCTGTTTTTT.

V gene TRBV2 combines with J gene TRBJ2-1; tentatively, D is TRBD1 (6 bases). V was pared by 9 bases and J by 7 bases, with 19 bases between. CDR3 length: 14 amino acids. Germline CDR1 SNHLY, CDR2 FYNNEI. The CDR3 reads CARGGRPVGNEQFF. As DNA, the CDR3 is TGTGCCAGAGGGGGACGACCCGTCGGGAATGAGCAGTTCTTC.

This clonotype was counted many times. The V gene is TRBV12-3 or TRBV12-4, the J gene TRBJ2-1; D remains ambiguous. V lost 3 bases and J lost 5, with 8 bases in between. This CDR3 is built from 13 residues. This CDR3 is CASSFSHNNEQFF. DNA for the CDR3: TGTGCCAGCAGTTTTAGTCATAACAATGAGCAGTTCTTC.

At least ten counts were recorded for this clonotype. This chain connects TRBV4-2 to TRBJ1-4, with a weak D call TRBD1 (6 bases). Trimming took 0 bases from V and 8 from J, leaving 13 bases between them. The germline CDR1 and CDR2 sequences are LGHNA and YNFKEQ. The CDR3 contains 15 residues. CDR3 DNA sequence: TGTGCCAGCAGCCAAGATATGGGGGCGAACGAAAAACTGTTTTTT. This gives the protein CASSQDMGANEKLFF.

This clonotype has a handful of counts. Here the CDR3 reads CASTSTLGDRGTEQFF. The CDR3 DNA reads TGTGCCAGCACTTCAACTCTTGGGGACAGGGGCACTGAGCAGTTCTTC. The chain carries TRBV27 and TRBJ2-1; TRBD1 agrees at 10 bases. The CDR3 runs to 16 residues. Per germline, CDR1 MNHEY and CDR2 SMNVEV (reference sequence). V lost 7 bases, J lost 9 bases, and 15 bases stayed unmatched.

This clonotype showed up just a few times. The chain uses TRBV20-1 and TRBJ1-4, with 9 bases that match TRBD1. The CDR3 loop spans 17 amino acids. Germline trimming cut 4 bases from V and 6 bases from J; bases unmatched to any gene: 15. Germline CDR1 and CDR2: DFQATT and SNEGSKA (reference sequence). CDR3 DNA: TGCAGTGCTACTCCCCCGAGGGGGACAGGGCTAGATGAAAAACTGTTTTTT. The encoded protein is CSATPPRGTGLDEKLFF.

This clonotype was recorded a few times. The chain employs TRBV28 and TRBJ1-5; possibly TRBD1 for D (5 bases). This CDR3 spans 13 amino acids. Trimming removed 6 bases at V and 5 bases at J, with 11 bases between. Germline V CDR1 and CDR2: MDHEN, SYDVKM. Written as DNA, the CDR3 is TGTGCCAGCAGGTGGGGCCGGGATCAGCCCCAGCATTTT. This sequence encodes CASRWGRDQPQHF.

This clonotype has just a few counts. The chain carries TRBV6-2 or TRBV6-3 and TRBJ1-1; D is unresolved. Trimming took 2 bases from V and 2 from J, leaving 6 bases between them. This CDR3 is built from 13 residues. Looked up from germline, CDR1 is MNHEY and CDR2 is SVGEGT. As DNA, the CDR3 is TGTGCCAGCAGTTACATAGTCAACACTGAAGCTTTCTTT. Translated, it gives CASSYIVNTEAFF.

This clonotype was detected only a few times. The gene calls are TRBV7-3 and TRBJ2-7, with 8 positions matching TRBD1. This CDR3 has 14 residues. The germline V gene has CDR1 SGHTA and CDR2 FQGTGA. Germline trimming cut 3 bases from V and 3 bases from J; bases unmatched to any gene: 4. CDR3 nucleotide sequence: TGTGCCAGCAGCTTGACAGGGGAACGCTACGAGCAGTACTTC. It yields the protein CASSLTGERYEQYF.

This clonotype was observed a handful of times. The chain is built from TRBV7-2 and TRBJ1-2, with D possibly TRBD1 on 5 matching bases. V lost 5 bases, J lost 2 bases, and 12 bases lay in between. CDR3 length: 14 amino acids. CDR1 and CDR2 (germline): SGHTA, FQGNSA. The CDR3 DNA reads TGTGCCAGCAGCCCCGGACACAAAAACTATGGCTACACCTTC. Amino acid sequence: CASSPGHKNYGYTF.

This clonotype was counted between two and nine times. This chain joins TRBV6-1 and TRBJ2-7, with TRBD1 matching over 11 bases. Germline CDR1 MNHNS, CDR2 SASEGT. V gave up 2 bases and J gave up 2 bases; unmatched junction bases: 2. This CDR3 contains 15 residues. This chain's CDR3 is CASSEQDRGPYEQYF. CDR3 in DNA: TGTGCCAGCAGTGAACAGGACAGGGGGCCCTACGAGCAGTACTTC.

This chain uses TRBV29-1 with TRBJ2-5, with 7 positions matching TRBD2. The ends lost 7 bases at V and 2 bases at J; junction bases unmatched: 7. Per the germline V gene, CDR1 is SQVTM and CDR2 is ANQGSEA. The CDR3 contains 13 residues. The CDR3 sequence is CSATSGGQETQYF. The CDR3 nucleotides are TGCAGCGCCACGTCCGGGGGGCAAGAGACCCAGTACTTC.

In this sample, this clonotype turned up many times. The chain is built from TRBV4-1 and TRBJ1-5; a weak D match, TRBD1 (6 bases). Germline V gene sequence: CDR1 MGHRA, CDR2 YSYEKL. The CDR3 covers 17 residues. V lost 5 bases and J lost 0, with 17 bases in between. The CDR3 reads CASSIRPGEYSNQPQHF. CDR3 coding DNA: TGCGCCAGCAGCATCCGTCCAGGGGAGTATAGCAATCAGCCCCAGCATTTT.

This chain uses TRBV19 with TRBJ1-1, with unresolved D. Trimming took 8 bases from V and 2 from J, leaving 15 bases between them. The CDR3 is 14 residues long. Germline CDR1 and CDR2: LNHDA and SQIVND (reference sequence). The CDR3 loop reads CASSPGPINTEAFF. The CDR3 nucleotides are TGTGCCAGTTCGCCCGGGCCGATCAACACTGAAGCTTTCTTT.

This clonotype showed up many times. The genes are TRBV20-1 and TRBJ2-5, with 11 bases lining up with TRBD2. V lost 3 bases, J lost 5 bases, and 2 bases stayed unmatched. Germline V lookup: CDR1 DFQATT, CDR2 SNEGSKA (reference sequence). This CDR3 contains 13 residues. The CDR3 protein is CSASSGGAETQYF. The CDR3 DNA follows: TGCAGTGCTAGTAGCGGGGGGGCTGAGACCCAGTACTTC.